This TCR beta chain derives from a study of PD-1 blockade in classical Hodgkin lymphoma. Repertoires were generated with immunoSEQ multiplex PCR, while TCRdb's copy carries only in-frame clones and drops some. The sample carries around 31,000 clones, about two thirds recorded once. This CDR3 is 14 amino acids long. Deletions cut 3 bases from V and 0 bases from J, with 8 bases between. The V gene's germline CDR1 is SGHRS and CDR2 YFSETQ. All patients experienced relapse after autologous stem cell transplantation, and brentuximab vedotin exposure was variable. Source: peripheral blood mononuclear cells (PBMCs), taken before the second cycle of nivolumab. The chain has TRBV5-1 and TRBJ2-3; D may be TRBD1 (6 bases). This clonotype was obtained from a human donor with classical Hodgkin lymphoma. DNA for the CDR3: TGCGCCAGCAGCTCAGGGGAAAGCACAGATACGCAGTATTTT. Translating gives CASSSGESTDTQYF.